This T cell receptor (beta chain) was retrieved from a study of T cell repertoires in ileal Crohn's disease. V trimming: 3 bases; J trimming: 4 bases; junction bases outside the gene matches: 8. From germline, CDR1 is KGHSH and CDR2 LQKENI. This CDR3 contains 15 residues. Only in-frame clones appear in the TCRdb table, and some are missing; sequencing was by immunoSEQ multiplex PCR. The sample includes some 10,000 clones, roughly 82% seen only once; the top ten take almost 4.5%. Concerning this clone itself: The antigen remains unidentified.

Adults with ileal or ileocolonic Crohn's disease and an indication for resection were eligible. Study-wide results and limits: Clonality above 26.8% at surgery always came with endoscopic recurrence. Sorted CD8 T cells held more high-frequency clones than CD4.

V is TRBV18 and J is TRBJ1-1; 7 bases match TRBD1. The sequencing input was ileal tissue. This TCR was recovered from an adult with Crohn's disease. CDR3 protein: CASSPRQGWGTEAFF. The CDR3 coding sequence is TGTGCCAGCTCACCCAGACAGGGATGGGGCACTGAAGCTTTCTTT.